This T cell receptor (beta chain) originates from a study of shared clonotypes between healthy human individuals. Germline V gives CDR1 SGHRS, CDR2 YFSETQ. This CDR3 is 15 amino acids long. V trimming: 3 bases; J trimming: 4 bases; junction bases outside the gene matches: 10. Clones were sequenced by immunoSEQ multiplex PCR, and TCRdb holds only the in-frame ones, with some missing. The repertoire holds about 2.3 million clones, with 90% to 95% as singletons. This receptor was obtained from a man between 18 and 29 years old in good health. Some clones in this sample may be carry-over from other donors' samples. The V and J genes are TRBV5-1 and TRBJ2-7, with TRBD2 matching 7 bases. The material sequenced was naive CD4+ T cells from PBMCs. Subset reported: CD45RA+ positively selected. In DNA, the CDR3 is TGCGCCAGCAGCTGGGGCCAAGGCGGGAGTTACGAGCAGTACTTC. Protein sequence: CASSWGQGGSYEQYF. Looking up the rest from reference TRBV5-1 and TRBJ2-7 gives the full variable domain: KAGVTQTPRYLIKTRGQQVTLSCSPISGHRSVSWYQQTPGQGLQFLFEYFSETQRNKGNFPGRFSGRQFSNSRSEMNVSTLELGDSALYLCASSWGQGGSYEQYFGPGTRLTVT.